This T cell receptor beta chain was obtained from a study of cytomegalovirus exposure and HLA in healthy donors (dated by TCRdb to about 2017). A note on the overall study: In an earlier analysis of some 610 of the donors, about 270 Gb of sequence data and 90 million to 120 million unique TCR beta sequences from about 179 million T cells were reported. Typing coverage differed by locus: A, B, C, DRB1 and DQB1 were typed in about 629-640 donors, DQA1 in 522, DPA1 in 600 to 610, and DPB1 in 450 to 480. In a later genetic analysis, genome-wide SNP genotypes for about 60% of the 666 donors were used, and that subset was treated as a discovery cohort. Donor age, sex, ethnicity and CMV serostatus were collected together with the repertoire data. The genetic ancestry cluster associated with self-reported Caucasian donors included roughly four fifths of the roughly 400 genotyped donors. HLA typing included class I and class II loci at four-digit resolution. Roughly 300 gigabases of sequencing data and tens of millions of unique TCR sequences were included in an early release covering roughly 700 HLA-typed donors. The study used immunosequencing to profile the T cell repertoires of more than 650 subjects and linked those repertoires to cytomegalovirus serostatus. High-throughput TCR immunosequencing, statistical association of individual TCRs with disease status, and machine learning were combined to predict cytomegalovirus infection status. Rather than using new phenotypic data, the later analysis identified candidate immune exposures from TCR beta sequences and from how often those sequences occurred across donors. To study patterns of TCR occurrence, a later analysis re-analyzed previously published TCR beta repertoires from more than 550 donors and added high-resolution HLA genotyping. An earlier analysis of roughly 600 of the donors used high-throughput TCR beta sequencing to judge whether each TCR beta V gene segment behaved as functional or pseudogenic. Among under 450 genotyped donors of the cohort, an average of roughly 240,000 unique TCR beta nucleotide sequences were sequenced per donor, roughly 18% of them non-productive. Because of strong linkage in the cohort, four to six DR-DQ haplotypes were treated as single units for association and clustering. The aim of the study was to test whether cataloging public T cell receptors could identify signatures of past pathogen exposure. A separate validation cohort of about 110 different subjects was used in addition to the roughly 670-subject first cohort. All discovery cohort repertoires had been generated on a single sequencing platform. General findings and caveats noted by the study authors: For the cohort, immune exposure information was limited to CMV serostatus. According to a later analysis, parvovirus B19, influenza, CMV and Epstein-Barr virus appeared linked to several top co-occurrence clusters. Presence/absence analyses assumed roughly uniform sequencing depth across donors, an assumption that may not hold. A group of highly shared sequence variants was considered likely to be a technical artifact of the sequencing pipeline. Compared with the approximately 600-donor mean, donors in an Asian-associated ancestry cluster had fewer N-insertions in productive TCRs, according to a later genetic analysis. A further reported finding was that TCR beta sequences accurately predicted the HLA-A and HLA-B alleles for most subjects in the first cohort. Most TCR sequences were seen in very few donors, while some public TCRs were found in many individuals. According to a later analysis, TCR association rates differed among HLA loci, with DRB1 alleles showing the most associated TCRs and HLA-C alleles showing the fewest. HLA typing was unavailable for some donors at each locus, so association tests used only the typed subset. Around 16 rarely observed V segments, including chromosome 9 orphons, were excluded from the earlier analysis of about 610 of the donors because counts were too low. In an earlier analysis of 500 to 650 of the donors, most TCR beta V segments appeared in productive rearrangements about 87% or about 30% of the time, broadly matching IMGT annotations. Because the 87-base-pair reads could not distinguish some IMGT-functional V segments, including TRBV6-2 and TRBV6-3, those segments were excluded. Correlated functional status among segregating V segments might reflect linkage disequilibrium, but an unknown experimental factor could not be ruled out. Compared with equally common non-associated chains, HLA-associated TCR beta chains in a later analysis were more clonally expanded and had lower generation probabilities. In a later analysis, most CMV-associated TCR beta chains were found to appear HLA-restricted, with HLA associations seemingly driven largely by CMV exposure. A later analysis associated about 17,000 TCR beta sequences with specific HLA alleles at a false discovery rate of 0.05. In vitro tests confirmed that a few of the cytomegalovirus-associated TCR beta chains recognize cytomegalovirus antigens. The classifier was reported to diagnose cytomegalovirus status with high specificity and sensitivity in both the original and validation cohorts. V-gene and J-gene trimming of TCR beta chains was associated with a missense DCLRE1C variant in a later genetic analysis, and the association was replicated in an independent cohort. When HLA alleles, especially DR and DQ, strongly co-occurred, attributing TCR associations to individual alleles was difficult. The study listed 150 to 200 TCR beta chains as associated with cytomegalovirus. Only TCR beta chains were sequenced in this cohort, and the absence of alpha or paired-chain data limited detectable features. The authors suggested that the approach could potentially be generalized to other disease states and immunological phenotypes.

CDR1 is given as SGHTA and CDR2 as FQGTGA, both from the germline V gene. The CDR3 covers 14 residues, taking in both the cysteine and the phenylalanine. Only the CDR3 DNA is retained, 42 bases long and in frame from the first base. V is shortened by 1 base, J by 3 bases, and the region joining them spans 10 bases. The cohort was made up of 666 healthy bone marrow donors. At the time of sampling, every cohort member was nominally healthy, though immune exposures that went unrecorded were likely present. The donor was CMV seronegative and belonged to the group of 380 or so seronegative cohort members. Every donor gave a peripheral blood sample, and the peripheral blood mononuclear cells from that sample were used for TCR beta sequencing. Genomic DNA was extracted from the blood cell samples with the Qiagen DNeasy Blood Extraction Kit. As for this clone: Its antigen target is currently unknown. There are no base qualities to consult, and no much larger clone falls within one base.

The library was obtained by the immunoSEQ multiplex PCR assay. For the multiplex PCR, a mixture combining 60 forward primers for TCR Vbeta segments and 13 reverse primers for TCR Jbeta segments was used. The CDR3 region of rearranged TCR beta genes was amplified from genomic DNA with a multiplex PCR assay. The amplified TCR beta libraries were sequenced on the Illumina HiSeq System as 87-base-pair reads. As for how the authors treated the data: In a later analysis, roughly 80 million unique TCR beta chains were counted across the roughly 670 repertoires, and approximately 9.9 million of these chains were shared by at least two donors. To remove PCR and sequencing errors, raw reads were error-corrected and collapsed into unique sequences using a nearest-neighbor algorithm that merged closely related sequences. V, D and J gene segments were assigned by aligning CDR3 sequences to IMGT reference sequences. For a sequence to be retained, at least a six-nucleotide match to both a V gene segment and a J gene segment was required. Rearrangements were classified as productive when the CDR3 lacked stop codons and remained in frame with V and J, and all other rearrangements were classified as non-productive. CDR3 was defined by IMGT convention, running from the second conserved V-encoded cysteine to the conserved J-encoded phenylalanine. The earlier analysis of a few hundred of the donors excluded sequences that lacked an unambiguous match to a single V gene segment. In an earlier analysis of some 590 of the donors, a V segment was called functional when productive rearrangements were above 56.7%, and segregating when the standard deviation between donors exceeded 5%. To diagnose cytomegalovirus status from the catalog of TCR beta chain sequences, a statistical classification framework was built. In a later analysis, V and J genes were assigned by comparing TCR nucleotide sequences against IMGT/GENE-DB human TR gene sequences. The TCRdist pipeline was used in a later analysis to assign CDR3 sequences and most-parsimonious VDJ recombination scenarios. In a later analysis, each TCR beta chain was defined by its CDR3 amino acid sequence together with its V-gene family, and reads lacking a unique V-gene family were excluded. To address suspected cross-contamination and a sequencing artifact, a later analysis removed 592 highly shared, low-generation-probability nucleotide sequences. In a later analysis, a clonal expansion index was calculated for each public chain from normalized within-repertoire ranks of inferred template counts. Generation probabilities in a later analysis came from a VDJ recombination model fitted to out-of-frame rearrangements, and those results were checked against IGoR. A later analysis scored TCR-TCR, TCR-HLA and TCR-CMV co-occurrence with hypergeometric tests, applying a repertoire-size bias correction to TCR pairs. False discovery rates were estimated in a later analysis by permuting HLA or CMV assignments 20 times. In a later analysis, co-occurring TCRs were grouped with DBSCAN, and TCRdist sequence similarity was added when clustering was performed within HLA-allele-positive subsets. For co-occurrence clustering, repertoires with fewer than 30,000 or more than 120,000 public chains were excluded, along with 4 to 6 repertoires with anomalous nucleotide sharing. The source is immuneACCESS, and TCRdb retained only in-frame sequences with V and J called. Part of the clones is not carried over; for the studies checked, unresolved V genes explain less than half of this, and the remainder is unexplained. The V and J calls and the clone size are those of that table, but D and trimming were determined from the DNA. The sample profile shows around 160,000 clones; approximately 80% of them were found once. The ten largest make up 1.5% of the sample.

The rearrangement combines TRBV7-3 with TRBJ2-7; possibly the D gene is TRBD1, per 6 matching bases. This TCR came from a woman between 18 and 30 years old in good health and CMV-seronegative. What was sequenced was PBMCs. The CDR3 protein: CASSLKAGDYEQYF. The DNA sequence is TGTGCCAGCAGCTTAAAGGCAGGGGACTACGAGCAGTACTTC.